This entry concerns a single T cell receptor beta chain. The record originates from a study of response to subunit inactivated influenza vaccine. TCRdb reanalysed the RT-PCR reads using MiXCR and keeps one entry per CDR3 protein. The profile covers about 540,000 distinct CDR3 sequences, with 20% to 25% appearing a single time and 2.5% to 3% taken by the ten largest. Trimming took 1 base from V and 1 from J, leaving 14 bases between them. This CDR3 contains 16 residues. Germline V gene data show CDR1 as SGHVS and CDR2 as FQNEAQ. These data were also reused for a study on T cells expressing NK-cell markers. That report adds: 5'RACE template switching with UMIs produced the TCR beta cDNA. These same clonotypes (in a handful of donors) also led the CD3+CD56-NKG2C+ fraction. Clarity on HCMV specificity was lacking for the expanded NKG2C+ T cell clones.

This clonotype was sampled from a man aged 45-65 years who received an inactivated influenza vaccine. V usage is TRBV7-8 and J usage is TRBJ2-7; maybe TRBD1 (6 bases). Source: CD4+ T cells sorted from PBMCs, taken 12 days after vaccination. CDR3 region: CASSLVASQGSYEQYF. The CDR3 DNA follows: TGTGCCAGCAGCTTAGTGGCCAGCCAGGGGTCCTACGAGCAGTACTTC.